The entry below gives a single T cell receptor beta chain sequence along with its context. These data are taken from a study of T cell changes during pregnancy in multiple sclerosis. Profiling relied on immunoSEQ multiplex PCR, and the TCRdb table lists in-frame clones only, not all of them. The sample records 39,000 or so clones, 85% to 95% being singletons. The sample consisted of CD8+ T cells from peripheral blood mononuclear cells, taken in the third trimester of pregnancy. The clonotype comes from a female donor with multiple sclerosis, enrolled in a pregnancy study.

The CDR3 DNA reads as TGTGCCAGTAGTTCCCGGGACAGGGGTCGGGGGCAGACCCAGTACTTC. It yields the protein CASSSRDRGRGQTQYF. The chain combines TRBV19 with TRBJ2-5, with 10 bases lining up with TRBD1. The CDR3 runs 16 residues. V lost 5 bases, J lost 6 bases, and 12 bases stayed unmatched. The germline gives CDR1 LNHDA, CDR2 SQIVND (reference sequence).